The next 14 T cell receptor beta chains were all read from a single sample in a study of human T cells and chemical hapten exposure. TCRdb reanalysed the RACE reads using MiXCR and keeps one entry per CDR3 protein. The sample carries about 56,000 distinct CDR3 sequences, 7% to 10% recorded once. The time point here: patch test 1, 2 weeks after DPC sensitization. The treatment: therapeutic diphenylcyclopropenone sensitization with weekly scalp DPC. Specimen: whole blood, collected in connection with sensitization to the hapten diphenylcyclopropenone (DPC). These receptors came from a woman between 40 and 55 years old with alopecia areata. Some clones in this sample may be carry-over from other donors' samples.

The rearrangement links TRBV18 to TRBJ1-6; the match to TRBD1 covers 8 bases. The length of the CDR3 is 14 residues. Germline V gene data show CDR1 as KGHSH and CDR2 as LQKENI. The V and J ends lost 5 bases and 7 bases, in that order; junction bases with no gene match: 4. The CDR3 reads CASSKDRENSPLHF. The CDR3 DNA sequence: TGTGCCAGCTCAAAGGACAGGGAAAATTCACCCCTCCACTTT.

This clonotype has ten or more counts. The chain is built from TRBV27 and TRBJ2-7; 8 bases map to TRBD1. With 3 bases clipped from V and 2 bases from J, the junction kept 9 bases outside the gene matches. The CDR3 is 16 residues long. Germline loops: CDR1 MNHEY, CDR2 SMNVEV (reference sequence). The CDR3 nucleotides are TGTGCCAGCAGTTTGAGGGGCAGGGGGCAGGCCTACGAGCAGTACTTC. This translates into CASSLRGRGQAYEQYF.

This clonotype was seen ten or more times. The rearrangement joins TRBV5-6 to TRBJ2-1, with D perhaps TRBD1 or TRBD2 (6 bases each). From germline, CDR1 is SGHDT and CDR2 YYEEEE. V was pared by 2 bases and J by 2 bases, with 11 bases between. The CDR3 has 15 amino acids. This CDR3 reads CASSFVGGAYNEQFF. The CDR3 bases are TGTGCCAGCAGCTTTGTGGGGGGCGCCTACAATGAGCAGTTCTTC.

J is TRBJ2-5 and V is TRBV7-8; a possible D gene is TRBD2 (6 bases). The CDR3 runs to 15 residues. CDR1 SGHVS and CDR2 FQNEAQ come from the germline V gene. The V gene lost 8 bases and the J gene lost 2 bases, with 18 bases spanning the gap. CDR3 region: CASLSKSGSQETQYF. CDR3 sequence (DNA): TGTGCCAGCTTATCCAAGAGCGGGTCTCAAGAGACCCAGTACTTC.

The V call is TRBV6-1, the J call TRBJ2-7, with TRBD2 identical over 7 bases. The V gene end was trimmed by 0 bases and the J gene end by 3 bases; junction bases not matched to a gene: 5. Germline CDR1 reads MNHNS; CDR2 reads SASEGT. This CDR3 is 15 amino acids long. CDR3 loop: CASSEAGTTFYEQYF. Here the CDR3 DNA reads TGTGCCAGCAGTGAAGCCGGGACTACATTCTACGAGCAGTACTTC.

Notes on this clonotype: This may arise from a read error, as a much more abundant clone is one base away. The chain is built from TRBV28 and TRBJ2-3, with 10 bases fitting TRBD2. V dropped 4 bases and J dropped 10; count of bases not matched to a gene: 8. The CDR3 covers 14 residues. The V gene's germline CDR1 is MDHEN and CDR2 SYDVKM. The CDR3, as DNA: TGTGCCAGCAGTTCTACTAGCGGGGTGGTTGCGCAGTATTTT. It yields the protein CASSSTSGVVAQYF.

This clonotype was found many times. V is TRBV13 and J is TRBJ1-2; 8 nucleotides line up with TRBD1. Germline V gene data show CDR1 as PRHDT and CDR2 as FYEKMQ (reference sequence). The CDR3 runs 13 residues. Trimming cost V 2 bases and J 4 bases; bases outside gene matches: 0. CDR3 nucleotides: TGTGCCAGCAGCTTACAGGGGGCCTATGGCTACACCTTC. It codes for CASSLQGAYGYTF.

V gene TRBV7-2 combines with J gene TRBJ2-5; 10 positions match TRBD2. J gave up 3 bases and V 3 bases, and 4 bases lay outside the gene matches. The germline gives CDR1 SGHTA, CDR2 FQGNSA. This CDR3 is built from 15 residues. The CDR3 region has the DNA TGTGCCAGCAGCTTCACTAGCGGGGCGAAAGAGACCCAGTACTTC. It encodes CASSFTSGAKETQYF.

Many counts were recorded for this clonotype. The V and J genes are TRBV20-1 and TRBJ1-3, with D possibly being TRBD1 (6 bases). V was clipped by 2 bases and J by 4 bases, with 18 bases between them. The CDR3 loop spans 16 amino acids. Germline V gene sequence: CDR1 DFQATT, CDR2 SNEGSKA (reference sequence). The DNA for the CDR3 is TGCAGTGCTAGACACACAGGGCCGGTCTCCGGAAACACCATATATTTT. The encoded protein is CSARHTGPVSGNTIYF.

This clonotype was counted between two and nine times. The chain carries TRBV12-3 or TRBV12-4 and TRBJ2-3; D is undetermined. V dropped 5 bases and J dropped 4 bases, with 13 bases sitting between them. The CDR3 is 14 residues long. CDR3 protein: CASSTENVADTQYF. The CDR3, as DNA: TGTGCCAGCAGTACAGAGAATGTGGCAGATACGCAGTATTTT.

The chain uses TRBV12-3 or TRBV12-4 and TRBJ2-3; 9 bases align to TRBD2. V was pared by 5 bases and J by 2 bases, with 8 bases of the junction left unmatched. This CDR3 region has 16 residues. The CDR3 DNA follows: TGTGCCAGCAGTCCCCCAGCGGGGGGACACACAGATACGCAGTATTTT. Translated: CASSPPAGGHTDTQYF.

Only a few counts were recorded for this clonotype. The rearrangement links TRBV15 to TRBJ2-7; D is unresolved. The germline gives CDR1 LNHNV, CDR2 YYDKDF (reference sequence). This CDR3 contains 15 residues. Trimming took off 2 bases at V and 2 bases at J, with 13 bases between the two ends. In DNA, the CDR3 is TGTGCCACCAGCAGACCTAAAGGCTACACCTACGAGCAGTACTTC. Protein sequence: CATSRPKGYTYEQYF.

CDR3 sequence reads: CASSARHNTEAFF. For the CDR3, the DNA is TGTGCCAGCAGTGCGAGACATAACACTGAAGCTTTCTTT. V gene TRBV2 combines with J gene TRBJ1-1; D gene unclear. The CDR3 has 13 amino acids. V lost 4 bases and J 2 bases, leaving 8 bases between the germline ends. The germline CDR1 and CDR2 sequences are SNHLY and FYNNEI.

This clonotype was counted at least ten times. The V call is TRBV7-2, the J call TRBJ1-6; D possibly corresponds to TRBD1 (5 bases). Deletions cut 5 bases from V and 3 bases from J, with 14 bases between. The CDR3 has 16 amino acids. Germline CDR1 and CDR2: SGHTA and FQGNSA. The CDR3: CASSARTGLYNSPLHF. The CDR3 nucleotides read TGTGCCAGCAGCGCCAGGACGGGACTCTATAATTCACCCCTCCACTTT.